What follows are 16 T cell receptor beta chains derived from one specimen sequenced in a study of T cells in localized non-small cell lung cancer (TCRdb year 2020). The library was made by the immunoSEQ multiplex PCR assay. Held by TCRdb, this immuneACCESS table contains in-frame sequences only and omits some clones. Under half of the omission traces to an unresolved V gene where checked; the cause of the rest is unknown. The sample has 45,000 to 55,000 clones on record, around 77% of them singletons. The ten largest clones take up roughly a sixth of the sample. Sequencing was performed on peripheral blood, taken before any cancer treatment. The receptors were sampled from a man between 40 and 75 years old with stage I squamous cell lung carcinoma.

This clone occurred a few times. The genes are TRBV15 and TRBJ1-3, with D unresolved. The ends were cut back, 0 bases at V and 0 bases at J, with 12 bases in the middle. The germline gives CDR1 LNHNV, CDR2 YYDKDF (reference sequence). This CDR3 is built from 17 residues. The CDR3: CATSRDPGRVSGNTIYF. For the CDR3, the DNA is TGTGCCACCAGCAGAGATCCGGGCAGAGTCTCTGGAAACACCATATATTTT.

V is TRBV28 and J is TRBJ2-7; D ambiguous. Trimming removed 3 bases from V and 2 bases from J, with 17 bases in between. The CDR3 length is 16 residues. Germline V gene sequence: CDR1 MDHEN, CDR2 SYDVKM. CDR3 DNA sequence: TGTGCCAGCAGTTTTTCCCCCGAAGACGATACCTACGAGCAGTACTTC. Its translation is CASSFSPEDDTYEQYF.

The V and J genes are TRBV15 and TRBJ2-2; 9 bases align to TRBD1. Germline V gives CDR1 LNHNV, CDR2 YYDKDF (reference sequence). CDR3 length: 15 amino acids. V lost 8 bases to trimming and J lost 6 bases; unmatched junction nucleotides: 10. CDR3 in amino acids: CATDEGDRVPGELFF. The CDR3 DNA reads as TGTGCCACCGACGAGGGGGACAGGGTCCCCGGGGAGCTGTTTTTT.

The CDR3 sequence is CAWREKGGSNQPQHF. CDR3 in DNA: TGTGCCTGGAGAGAAAAGGGGGGGAGCAATCAGCCCCAGCATTTT. This chain uses TRBV30 with TRBJ1-5; D might be TRBD1 (6 bases). The CDR3 covers 15 residues. The germline V gene encodes CDR1 GTSNPN and CDR2 SVGIG (reference sequence). The V end was cut by 3 bases, the J end by 1 base, with 13 bases between.

The chain joins TRBV7-8 to TRBJ1-5; D remains ambiguous. The V end was cut by 5 bases, the J end by 12 bases, with 17 bases between. CDR3 size: 13 residues. Germline V gene sequence: CDR1 SGHVS, CDR2 FQNEAQ. The CDR3 bases are TGTGCCAGCAGCCCGCCCCGTAGTGGGCTCCAGCATTTT. It codes for CASSPPRSGLQHF.

The chain uses TRBV4-2 and TRBJ1-5; D perhaps matches TRBD1 (6 bases). The CDR3 has 14 residues. Trimming pared 6 bases from V and 6 bases from J, leaving 15 bases between. The V gene's germline CDR1 is LGHNA and CDR2 YNFKEQ. CDR3 loop: CASSRTGLGQPQHF. The CDR3 nucleotides are TGTGCCAGCAGTCGTACAGGGTTGGGTCAGCCCCAGCATTTT.

This chain links TRBV5-1 with TRBJ1-2, with D perhaps matching TRBD1 (6 bases). Germline V gene lookup returns CDR1 SGHRS and CDR2 YFSETQ. V lost 0 bases, J lost 11 bases, and 17 bases lay in between. The CDR3 contains 14 residues. The CDR3, as DNA: TGCGCCAGCAGCTTGGCCCTCGGACAGCACCGTTACACCTTC. Encoded protein: CASSLALGQHRYTF.

The chain links TRBV10-3 to TRBJ2-5; D may be TRBD1 (5 bases). This CDR3 has 15 amino acids. Trimming removed 0 bases at V and 5 bases at J, with 13 bases between. Germline CDR1 is ENHRY and CDR2 is SYGVKD. CDR3 loop: CAISESRSSGETQYF. CDR3 nucleotides: TGTGCCATCAGTGAGTCGAGGAGCTCAGGGGAGACCCAGTACTTC.

V gene TRBV7-2 combines with J gene TRBJ1-2; D is perhaps TRBD1 (6 bases). With 1 base removed from V and 4 bases from J, the gap between germline ends came to 10 bases. The CDR3 is 14 amino acids. The germline V gene has CDR1 SGHTA and CDR2 FQGNSA. CDR3 in amino acids: CASSLGSDSYGYTF. The CDR3 nucleotides are TGTGCCAGCAGCTTAGGGTCGGACAGCTATGGCTACACCTTC.

This clone was seen once. The V call is TRBV6-1, the J call TRBJ1-6; D unresolved. The V and J ends lost 1 base and 11 bases respectively, with 12 bases between them. CDR1 is MNHNS, CDR2 SASEGT, per germline. The CDR3 covers 14 residues. The CDR3: CASSEGAGLTPLHF. CDR3 in DNA: TGTGCCAGCAGTGAAGGGGCAGGACTAACACCCCTCCACTTT.

This clone showed up just once. The rearrangement joins TRBV4-3 to TRBJ2-7; 7 nucleotides line up with TRBD1. In germline, CDR1 is LGHNA, CDR2 YSLEER. Trimming cost V 5 bases and J 0 bases; bases outside gene matches: 10. The CDR3 has 16 residues. CDR3 region: CASSGSRDSSSYEQYF. CDR3 nucleotides: TGCGCCAGCAGCGGAAGCCGGGACAGCAGCTCCTACGAGCAGTACTTC.

In nucleotides, the CDR3 is TGTGCCAGCAGCTTAATCCCCCCCGGTGCTTCTAACAATGAGCAGTTCTTC. It yields the protein CASSLIPPGASNNEQFF. The chain uses TRBV7-3 and TRBJ2-1; no clear D. Germline CDR1 SGHTA, CDR2 FQGTGA. CDR3 length: 17 amino acids. Trimming pared 1 base from V and 5 bases from J, leaving 18 bases between.

This chain joins TRBV6-5 and TRBJ1-1; weak D call: TRBD1 (5 bases). Germline CDR1 MNHEY, CDR2 SVGAGI. V was pared by 7 bases and J by 4 bases, with 10 bases between. CDR3 length: 12 residues. The DNA for the CDR3 is TGTGCCAGCATCGCGGGACGCACTGAAGCTTTCTTT. Its translation: CASIAGRTEAFF.

The chain is built from TRBV9 and TRBJ2-2; the D gene is possibly TRBD1 (6 bases). Germline V gene lookup returns CDR1 SGDLS and CDR2 YYNGEE. V was clipped by 9 bases and J by 5 bases, with 17 bases between them. The CDR3 sequence is 14 residues long. In DNA, the CDR3 is TGTGCCACCAATCCCGGGACATCAACCGGGGAGCTGTTTTTT. The encoded protein is CATNPGTSTGELFF.

J is TRBJ2-3 and V is TRBV9; 9 positions match TRBD2. From germline, CDR1 is SGDLS and CDR2 YYNGEE. V shed 1 base, J shed 1 base, and the junction held 1 base outside the gene matches. This CDR3 has 15 residues. The CDR3 is CASSVTSGRTDTQYF. DNA of the CDR3: TGTGCCAGCAGCGTAACTAGCGGGCGCACAGATACGCAGTATTTT.

This clone has only a few counts. The V gene is TRBV5-1, the J gene TRBJ2-7; TRBD1 matches at 7 bases. CDR3 length: 15 amino acids. Trimming took 4 bases from V and 0 from J; bases not matched to a gene: 7. Germline V lookup: CDR1 SGHRS, CDR2 YFSETQ. The CDR3: CASSLGQSSSYEQYF. For the CDR3, the DNA is TGCGCCAGCAGCCTGGGACAGTCAAGCTCCTACGAGCAGTACTTC.